This record concerns one T cell receptor beta chain sequence. Its target is not known. The CDR3 sequence is 16 residues long. With 2 bases clipped from V and 7 bases from J, the junction kept 10 bases outside the gene matches. Germline values: CDR1 SGHDT, CDR2 YYEEEE. The sample is drawn from a study of response to subunit inactivated influenza vaccine. Study-wide results and caveats: Only a handful of new T cells, the authors suggested, are recruited with each seasonal influenza vaccination.

TCRdb re-analysed the RT-PCR reads in MiXCR, keeping a single row per CDR3 protein. Of over 800,000 distinct CDR3 sequences in the sample, about 20% were seen once. Here the sequenced sample was PBMCs from blood, taken less than 6 days after vaccination. The chain joins TRBV5-6 to TRBJ1-4, with 8 bases that match TRBD1. The clonotype originates from a man in his fifties or sixties who received an inactivated influenza vaccine. The CDR3 sequence is CASSFRDRTRGEKLFF. CDR3 coding DNA: TGTGCCAGCAGCTTCCGGGACAGGACGAGGGGTGAAAAACTGTTTTTT.